These T cell receptor beta chains were read from a single sample in a study of T-cell reconstitution after alpha-beta-depleted transplantation in children. In TCRdb, the PCR reads were re-called with MiXCR into one record per CDR3 protein. This sample carries about 16,000 distinct CDR3 sequences, around 8.3% of them seen once, and the ten largest clones take 35% to 40%. This specimen was PBMCs, mostly from graft donor cells, taken 60 days after TCRalphabeta/CD19-depleted stem cell transplant. Every receptor here comes from a boy younger than two who had a stem cell transplant for Wiskott-Aldrich syndrome, so the T cells may come from the graft donor. Both conserved end residues are part of each CDR3. A D gene is named only where the DNA matches it firmly. Clone size is given for some rows only: seen once, a few or many times, or a class if the clone is expanded.

CASSGLGSGRAVVYNEQFF	TRBD2	TRBV25-1	TRBJ2-1	many
CSAFDTGPGVAFF	NA	TRBV20-1	TRBJ1-1	many
CASSYSWGGANTGELFF	TRBD2	TRBV6-5	TRBJ2-2	many
CASSPGAEGQPQHF	NA	TRBV9	TRBJ1-5	few
CATSDLATNYEQYF	NA	TRBV24-1	TRBJ2-7	many
CSATIDSGTQETQYF	NA	TRBV20-1	TRBJ2-5	many
CASSGWGGSTYEQYF	NA	TRBV3-1	TRBJ2-7	medium-sized
CSADEPLAGKDTQYF	TRBD2	TRBV20-1	TRBJ2-3	many
CASSEGTSGAETQYF	TRBD2	TRBV25-1	TRBJ2-5	few
CASSSIGTDRFQYF	TRBD1	TRBV25-1	TRBJ2-3	many
CASSLVAEGEQFF	NA	TRBV28	TRBJ2-1	many
CASSLQGVDTGELFF	NA	TRBV5-6	TRBJ2-2	many
CASSFRQLGNTIYF	NA	TRBV28	TRBJ1-3	few
CASSFGTSRGGYEQYF	TRBD2	TRBV11-2	TRBJ2-7	many
CASKRGLQKNTGELFF	NA	TRBV2	TRBJ2-2	many
CASSKAPGGFGYEQFF	TRBD2	TRBV11-1	TRBJ2-1	NA
CASSESTSLGTEAFF	NA	TRBV25-1	TRBJ1-1	many
CATSDPRDFQETQYF	NA	TRBV24-1	TRBJ2-5	many
CASSAGRDRKYEQYF	NA	TRBV7-9	TRBJ2-7	many
CSAGRLAGGFPYF	TRBD2	TRBV20-1	TRBJ2-7	many
CSAQKGATTYEQYF	TRBD1	TRBV20-1	TRBJ2-7	few
CSARTSGSLTGELFF	TRBD2	TRBV20-1	TRBJ2-2	few
CASSLLGTGRETQYF	TRBD1	TRBV5-1	TRBJ2-5	many
CAWSTPSGRANTGELFF	TRBD2	TRBV30	TRBJ2-2	many
CAFSFPRPSVADTYNEQFF	NA	TRBV2	TRBJ2-1	NA
CASSLARGSWNNEQFF	NA	TRBV5-1	TRBJ2-1	many
CSAPTGNFDEQYF	TRBD1	TRBV20-1	TRBJ2-7	many
CSARGYRENQPQHF	NA	TRBV20-1	TRBJ1-5	many
CASSLTGSGSSYNEQFF	TRBD2	TRBV7-9	TRBJ2-1	many
CASSLGTGSYNEQFF	TRBD1	TRBV7-8	TRBJ2-1	many
CASSQDFWTGGGEQYF	TRBD1	TRBV3-1	TRBJ2-7	few
CASSEGVSSYNEQFF	NA	TRBV6-4	TRBJ2-1	NA
CASSLATASTAEAFF	NA	TRBV5-1	TRBJ1-1	many
CSAPVSGTYEQYF	NA	TRBV20-1	TRBJ2-7	many
CASSPGWGSSYEQYF	NA	TRBV28	TRBJ2-7	NA
CASRGLTRAGTPSTDTQYF	NA	TRBV6-1	TRBJ2-3	NA
CASSLRTGLNEQFF	TRBD1	TRBV7-2	TRBJ2-1	medium-sized
CASSYGTSGSTDTQYF	TRBD2	TRBV6-2/TRBV6-3	TRBJ2-3	many
CASSTRQGWQPQHF	TRBD1	TRBV19	TRBJ1-5	many
CASSPQITANTEAFF	NA	TRBV12-3/TRBV12-4	TRBJ1-1	many
CSAIWTDSYEQYF	NA	TRBV20-1	TRBJ2-7	many
CASSSRPLTPYEQYF	NA	TRBV12-3/TRBV12-4	TRBJ2-7	large
CASSSLAGDGGELFF	TRBD2	TRBV12-3/TRBV12-4	TRBJ2-2	many
CASSRVNQETGSYNEQFF	NA	TRBV5-4	TRBJ2-1	many
CASSTPGANIQYF	NA	TRBV19	TRBJ2-4	many
CASRDRTDGELFF	NA	TRBV2	TRBJ2-2	many
CSARDGRAWDYEQFF	NA	TRBV20-1	TRBJ2-1	NA